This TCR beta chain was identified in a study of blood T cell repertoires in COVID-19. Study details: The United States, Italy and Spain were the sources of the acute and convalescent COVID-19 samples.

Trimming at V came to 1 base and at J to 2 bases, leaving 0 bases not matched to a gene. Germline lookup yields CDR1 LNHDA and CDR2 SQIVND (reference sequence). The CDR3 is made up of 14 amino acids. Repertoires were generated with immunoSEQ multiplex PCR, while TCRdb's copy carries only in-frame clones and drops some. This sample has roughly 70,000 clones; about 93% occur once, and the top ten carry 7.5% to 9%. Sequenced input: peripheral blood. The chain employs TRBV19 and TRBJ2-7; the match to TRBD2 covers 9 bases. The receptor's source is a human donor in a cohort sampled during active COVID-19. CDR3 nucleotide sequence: TGTGCCAGTAGTATAGTAGCGGGGGCCTACGAGCAGTACTTC. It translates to CASSIVAGAYEQYF.